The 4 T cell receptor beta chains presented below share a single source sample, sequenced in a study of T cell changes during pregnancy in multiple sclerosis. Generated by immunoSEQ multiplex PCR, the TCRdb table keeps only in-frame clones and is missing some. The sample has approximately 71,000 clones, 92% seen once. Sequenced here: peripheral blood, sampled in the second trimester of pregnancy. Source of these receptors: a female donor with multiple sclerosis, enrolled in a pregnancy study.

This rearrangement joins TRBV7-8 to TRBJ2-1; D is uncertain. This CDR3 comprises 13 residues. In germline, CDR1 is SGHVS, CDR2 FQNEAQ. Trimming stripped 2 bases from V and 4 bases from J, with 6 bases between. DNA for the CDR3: TGTGCCAGCAGCTTAACGGGTTACAATGAGCAGTTCTTC. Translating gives CASSLTGYNEQFF.

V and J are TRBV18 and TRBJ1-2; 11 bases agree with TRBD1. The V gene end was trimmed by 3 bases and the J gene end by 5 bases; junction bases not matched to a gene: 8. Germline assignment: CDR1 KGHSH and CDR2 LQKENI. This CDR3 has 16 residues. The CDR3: CASSPVPGQGGYGYTF. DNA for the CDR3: TGTGCCAGCTCACCCGTCCCGGGACAGGGGGGGTATGGCTACACCTTC.

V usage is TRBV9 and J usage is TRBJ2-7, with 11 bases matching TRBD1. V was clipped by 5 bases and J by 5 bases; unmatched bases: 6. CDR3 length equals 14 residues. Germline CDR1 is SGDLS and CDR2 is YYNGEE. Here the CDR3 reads CASSPGTGGNEQYF. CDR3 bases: TGTGCCAGCAGTCCCGGGACAGGGGGAAACGAGCAGTACTTC.

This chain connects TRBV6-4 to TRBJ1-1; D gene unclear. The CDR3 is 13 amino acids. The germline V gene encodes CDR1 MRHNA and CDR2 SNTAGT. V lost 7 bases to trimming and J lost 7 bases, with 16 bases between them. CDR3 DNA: TGTGCCAGCACATATATGACCGGGTTTGAAGCTTTCTTT. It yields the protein CASTYMTGFEAFF.